This TCR beta chain emerged from a study of cytomegalovirus exposure and HLA in healthy donors. This PCR relied on a set of 60 Vbeta primers and 13 Jbeta primers. Assay: immunoSEQ multiplex PCR; the TCRdb copy retains only in-frame clones and omits some. The sample has tens of thousands of clones; about 72% are singletons. Concerning this clone itself: Its matching antigen is unknown.

After removal of 5 bases from V and 13 bases from J, the junction contained 7 bases not matched to a gene. Germline assignment: CDR1 MGHRA and CDR2 YSYEKL. This CDR3 is 14 amino acids long. Overall study results and limits: Most TCR sequences proved rare, with some public TCRs found in many donors. Later on, an analysis showed TCR association rates differing by HLA locus, with DRB1 the most and HLA-C the fewest.

Sequenced input: PBMCs. The chain recombines TRBV4-1 with TRBJ1-6; 11 bases agree with TRBD1. This TCR was recovered from a man in his thirties or forties in good health and CMV-seronegative. The CDR3 here is CASSSGQGAGPLHF. Written as DNA, the CDR3 is TGCGCCAGCAGCTCCGGACAGGGGGCGGGTCCCCTCCACTTT.